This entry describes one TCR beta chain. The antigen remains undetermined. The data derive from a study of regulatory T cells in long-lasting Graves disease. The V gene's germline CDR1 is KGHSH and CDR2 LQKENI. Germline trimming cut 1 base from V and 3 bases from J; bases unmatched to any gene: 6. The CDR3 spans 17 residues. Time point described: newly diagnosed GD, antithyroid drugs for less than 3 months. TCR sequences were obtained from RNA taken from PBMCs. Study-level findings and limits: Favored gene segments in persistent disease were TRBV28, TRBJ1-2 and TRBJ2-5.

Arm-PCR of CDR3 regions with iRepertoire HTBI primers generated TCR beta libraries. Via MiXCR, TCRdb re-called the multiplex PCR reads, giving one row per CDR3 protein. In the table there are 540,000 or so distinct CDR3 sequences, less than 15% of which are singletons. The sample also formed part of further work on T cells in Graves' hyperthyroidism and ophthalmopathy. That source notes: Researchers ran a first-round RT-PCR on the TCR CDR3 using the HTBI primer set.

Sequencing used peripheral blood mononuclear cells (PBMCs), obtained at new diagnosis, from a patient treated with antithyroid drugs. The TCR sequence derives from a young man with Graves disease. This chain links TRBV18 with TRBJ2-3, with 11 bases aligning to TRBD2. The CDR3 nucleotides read TGTGCCAGCTCACCACTTTCACTAGCGGGAGCTACAGATACGCAGTATTTT. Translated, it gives CASSPLSLAGATDTQYF.